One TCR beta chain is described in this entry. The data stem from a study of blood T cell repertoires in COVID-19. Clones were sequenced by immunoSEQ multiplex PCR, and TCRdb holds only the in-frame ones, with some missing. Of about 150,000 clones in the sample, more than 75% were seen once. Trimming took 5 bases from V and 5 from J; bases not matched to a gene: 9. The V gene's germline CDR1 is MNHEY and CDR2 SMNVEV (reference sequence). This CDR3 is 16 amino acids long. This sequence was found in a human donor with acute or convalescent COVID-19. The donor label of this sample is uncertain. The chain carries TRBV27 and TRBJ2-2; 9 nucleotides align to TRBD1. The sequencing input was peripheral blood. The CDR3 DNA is TGTGCCAGCAGTCCGGGACAGGGCAGGGGGACCGGGGAGCTGTTTTTT. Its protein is CASSPGQGRGTGELFF.